This T cell receptor (beta chain) was documented in a study of response to subunit inactivated influenza vaccine. V dropped 5 bases and J dropped 9; count of bases not matched to a gene: 16. This CDR3 has 17 amino acids. The study, taken as a whole, reports: Authors suggested seasonal influenza vaccinations each recruit few new T cells.

This clonotype was seen only a few times. Its antigen remains unidentified. One entry per CDR3 protein results from TCRdb running MiXCR on the RT-PCR reads. Of 710,000 or so distinct CDR3 sequences listed, 15% to 17% are singletons. The TCR comes from a middle-aged man who received an inactivated influenza vaccine. The specimen was PBMCs from blood, collected 11 to 12 days after vaccination. The V call is TRBV12-3 or TRBV12-4, the J call TRBJ2-2; 9 nucleotides line up with TRBD1. The CDR3 loop is CASSAGTGKNVGRELFF. In DNA form, the CDR3 reads TGTGCCAGCAGTGCCGGGACAGGGAAAAATGTCGGGAGGGAGCTGTTTTTT.